This T cell receptor (beta chain) is from a study of cytomegalovirus exposure and HLA in healthy donors. Each donor was nominally healthy when sampled (though unrecorded immune exposures were likely). Both 60 Vbeta primers and 13 Jbeta primers went into the PCR. Methods used by the authors: About 11 million shared chains were among the approximately 80 million unique TCR beta chains that a later analysis counted. Repertoires were generated with immunoSEQ multiplex PCR, while TCRdb's copy carries only in-frame clones and drops some. From that table come the V and J calls and clone size; the DNA was used to work out D and trimming. The table records approximately 130,000 clones, about 80% of them present only once. Study observations and caveats: As a later analysis showed, a missense DCLRE1C variant was linked to trimming of TCR beta V- and J-genes. It was approximately 150 TCR beta chains that were listed as cytomegalovirus-associated.

Concerning this clone: Its matching antigen is unknown.

With V trimmed by 4 bases and J by 4 bases, 10 bases remained unmatched. The CDR3 is made up of 16 amino acids. Germline V lookup: CDR1 WNHNN, CDR2 SYGVQD (reference sequence). This sequence was found in a man over 45 in good health and CMV-seronegative. The chain has TRBV10-1 and TRBJ2-1; 7 bases agree with TRBD2. Sequenced material: PBMCs. The CDR3 bases are TGCGCCAGCAGTGGTGGCGGGAGAACAAGGTACAATGAGCAGTTCTTC. Residues: CASSGGGRTRYNEQFF.